This passage covers 10 T cell receptor beta chains from one sample sequenced in a study of cytomegalovirus exposure and HLA in healthy donors. PCR used 60 Vbeta primers and 13 Jbeta primers. Using immunoSEQ multiplex PCR, the repertoire was profiled, and TCRdb retains in-frame clones only, with some absent. The data contain some 190,000 clones, roughly a tenth of them singletons. Material: PBMCs. The receptors derive from a woman aged 25 to 39 in good health and CMV-seropositive.

This clone has more than one count but fewer than ten. This chain links TRBV12-5 with TRBJ1-1; D may be TRBD1 (5 bases). Germline CDR1 and CDR2: LGHNT and FRNRAP. The CDR3 is 14 amino acids. Trimming removed 4 bases from V and 4 bases from J, with 13 bases in between. The CDR3 nucleotides read TGTGCTAGTGGTTGGCCTGGGACTGCCACTGAAGCTTTCTTT. Protein product: CASGWPGTATEAFF.

This clone was recorded a few times. V and J are TRBV6-5 and TRBJ1-5; 7 nucleotides line up with TRBD1. In germline, CDR1 is MNHEY, CDR2 SVGAGI. V lost 2 bases, J lost 6 bases, and 10 bases stayed unmatched. The CDR3 is made up of 16 amino acids. The CDR3 DNA is TGTGCCAGCAGTTACAGGGGGCGCGGAACCGGTCAGCCCCAGCATTTT. Translating it yields CASSYRGRGTGQPQHF.

In this sample, this clone turned up a few times. The V call is TRBV18, the J call TRBJ2-1, with a tentative D call TRBD2 (7 bases). The CDR3 is 16 amino acids. Trimming left V 6 bases short and J 2 bases short, with 17 bases between. CDR1 is KGHSH and CDR2 is LQKENI in the germline V gene. The chain's CDR3 is CASSQGGVGAYNEQFF. CDR3 sequence (DNA): TGTGCCAGCTCCCAAGGGGGGGTTGGCGCCTACAATGAGCAGTTCTTC.

The rearrangement joins TRBV18 to TRBJ1-2, with D hard to call. CDR1 and CDR2 from the germline V gene are KGHSH and LQKENI. Trimming took off 6 bases at V and 0 bases at J, with 17 bases between the two ends. The CDR3 length is 16 residues. This chain's CDR3 is CASSPPGVLANYGYTF. The CDR3 nucleotides are TGTGCCAGCTCCCCTCCCGGGGTACTAGCTAACTATGGCTACACCTTC.

This clone has only a few counts. This chain joins TRBV2 and TRBJ2-7; 7 nucleotides line up with TRBD1. The CDR3 runs to 14 residues. Germline lookup yields CDR1 SNHLY and CDR2 FYNNEI. V lost 7 bases, J lost 1 base, and 7 bases stayed unmatched. The CDR3 DNA reads as TGTGCCAGCACCCACAGGGGCCCATCCTACGAGCAGTACTTC. Protein product: CASTHRGPSYEQYF. Full variable domain (missing parts from reference TRBV2 and TRBJ2-7): EPEVTQTPSHQVTQMGQEVILRCVPISNHLYFYWYRQILGQKVEFLVSFYNNEISEKSEIFDDQFSVERPDGSNFTLKIRSTKLEDSAMYFCASTHRGPSYEQYFGPGTRLTVT.

This clone was seen only a few times. This sequence joins TRBV5-1 and TRBJ2-1; 9 nucleotides match TRBD2. J gave up 9 bases and V 6 bases, and 19 bases lay outside the gene matches. Germline V gene lookup returns CDR1 SGHRS and CDR2 YFSETQ. This CDR3 is built from 17 residues. CDR3 nucleotides: TGCGCCAGCAAGGGGAGCGGGAGGCCACTTCTCCCAGGTGAGCAGTTCTTC. This gives the protein CASKGSGRPLLPGEQFF.

V gene TRBV13 combines with J gene TRBJ2-6; TRBD2 agrees at 15 bases. From germline, CDR1 is PRHDT and CDR2 FYEKMQ (reference sequence). The J segment lost 1 base and the V segment lost 4 bases, leaving 11 bases of the junction unmatched. CDR3 length equals 21 residues. The chain's CDR3 is CASSSMRTSGRADSGANVLTF. As DNA, the CDR3 is TGTGCCAGCAGCTCCATGCGGACTAGCGGGAGGGCCGATTCTGGGGCCAACGTCCTGACTTTC.

The V call is TRBV4-1, the J call TRBJ2-7; 7 nucleotides align to TRBD1. Germline CDR1 is MGHRA and CDR2 is YSYEKL. CDR3 size: 16 residues. V gave up 4 bases and J gave up 1 base; unmatched junction bases: 10. CDR3 sequence: CASSRTTGQISYEQYF. The CDR3 coding sequence is TGCGCCAGCAGCCGAACCACGGGACAGATATCCTACGAGCAGTACTTC.

This clone turned up a few times. The rearrangement uses TRBV5-4 and TRBJ1-2, with TRBD1 matching over 8 bases. This CDR3 has 14 residues. With V trimmed by 0 bases and J by 6 bases, 4 bases remained unmatched. CDR1 SGHNT and CDR2 YYREEE come from the germline V gene (reference sequence). The DNA of the CDR3 is TGTGCCAGCAGCTTGGGGGACAGGATTCATGGCTACACCTTC. This sequence encodes CASSLGDRIHGYTF.

The V and J genes are TRBV2 and TRBJ2-2; TRBD1 agrees at 8 bases. CDR3 length: 13 residues. J lost 6 bases, V lost 6 bases, and 3 bases had no gene match. Looked up from germline, CDR1 is SNHLY and CDR2 is FYNNEI. CDR3 sequence reads: CASSQQGAGELFF. The CDR3 DNA reads TGTGCCAGCAGCCAACAGGGGGCCGGGGAGCTGTTTTTT.